This TCR beta chain was documented in a study of T cell responses to AZD1222 COVID-19 vaccine. General study results and limits: At baseline, seropositivity was found in only 5 to 7 AZD1222 recipients.

Turning to this clone: Its antigen is unidentified.

Germline CDR1 is SEHNR and CDR2 is FQNEAQ (reference sequence). The CDR3 length is 14 residues. The V and J ends lost 1 base and 6 bases respectively, with 9 bases between them. Analysis merged second doses at about 4 or about 12 weeks. Profiled with immunoSEQ multiplex PCR; TCRdb holds only in-frame clones, not every one. The sample shows roughly 140,000 clones, 80% to 95% of them seen only once. The sample consisted of peripheral blood, taken 28 days after the second AZD1222 dose. J is TRBJ2-2 and V is TRBV7-9; possibly TRBD2 for D (6 bases). This clonotype originated in an adult who received the AZD1222 COVID-19 vaccine. The CDR3 spells CASSLDSSAGELFF. The CDR3 DNA reads as TGTGCCAGCAGCTTAGATTCTAGCGCCGGGGAGCTGTTTTTT. Together with reference TRBV7-9 and TRBJ2-2, the CDR3 gives the full variable domain: DTGVSQNPRHKITKRGQNVTFRCDPISEHNRLYWYRQTLGQGPEFLTYFQNEAQLEKSRLLSDRFSAERPKGSFSTLEIQRTEQGDSAMYLCASSLDSSAGELFFGEGSRLTVL.